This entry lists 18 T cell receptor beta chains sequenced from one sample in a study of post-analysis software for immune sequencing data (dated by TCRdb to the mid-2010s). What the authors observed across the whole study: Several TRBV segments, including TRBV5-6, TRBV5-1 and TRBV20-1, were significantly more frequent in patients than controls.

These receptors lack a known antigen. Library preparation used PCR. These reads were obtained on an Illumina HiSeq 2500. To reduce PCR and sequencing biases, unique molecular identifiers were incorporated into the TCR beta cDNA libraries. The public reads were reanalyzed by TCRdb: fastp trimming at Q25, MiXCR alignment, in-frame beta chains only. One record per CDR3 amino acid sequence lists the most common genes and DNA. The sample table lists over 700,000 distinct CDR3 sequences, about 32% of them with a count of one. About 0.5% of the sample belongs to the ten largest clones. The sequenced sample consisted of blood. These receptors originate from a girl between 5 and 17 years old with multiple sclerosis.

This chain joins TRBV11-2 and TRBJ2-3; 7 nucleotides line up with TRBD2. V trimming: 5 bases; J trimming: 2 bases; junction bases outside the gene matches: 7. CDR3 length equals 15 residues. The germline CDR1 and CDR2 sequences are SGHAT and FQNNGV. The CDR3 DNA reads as TGTGCCAGCAGCACGGGTGCGGGAGCCACAGATACGCAGTATTTT. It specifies CASSTGAGATDTQYF.

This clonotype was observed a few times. The CDR3 loop reads CASSRAHGGSYEQYF. As DNA, the CDR3 is TGTGCCAGCAGCCGCGCACACGGAGGGTCCTACGAGCAGTACTTC. This sequence joins TRBV3-1 and TRBJ2-7; possible D gene TRBD2, 6 bases. Per germline, CDR1 LGHDT and CDR2 YNNKEL (reference sequence). The length of the CDR3 is 15 residues. V shed 4 bases and J shed 1 base, with 14 bases lying between them.

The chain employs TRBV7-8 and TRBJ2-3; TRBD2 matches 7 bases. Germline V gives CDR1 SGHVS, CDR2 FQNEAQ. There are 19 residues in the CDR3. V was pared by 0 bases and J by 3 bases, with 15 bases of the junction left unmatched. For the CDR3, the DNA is TGTGCCAGCAGCTTAGCCGACGATTTTTGGGGCGGGAGAACAGATACGCAGTATTTT. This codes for CASSLADDFWGGRTDTQYF.

The DNA of the CDR3 is TGCGCCAGCAGCTGCAGGGTCTGGACCGGGGAGCTGTTTTTT. Translation: CASSCRVWTGELFF. This chain uses TRBV5-1 with TRBJ2-2; TRBD1 might be the D (5 bases). Trimming cost V 3 bases and J 5 bases, with 11 bases left between them. This CDR3 spans 14 amino acids. Germline CDR1 and CDR2: SGHRS and YFSETQ. The full variable domain, with the rest looked up from reference TRBV5-1 and TRBJ2-2, is KAGVTQTPRYLIKTRGQQVTLSCSPISGHRSVSWYQQTPGQGLQFLFEYFSETQRNKGNFPGRFSGRQFSNSRSEMNVSTLELGDSALYLCASSCRVWTGELFFGEGSRLTVL.

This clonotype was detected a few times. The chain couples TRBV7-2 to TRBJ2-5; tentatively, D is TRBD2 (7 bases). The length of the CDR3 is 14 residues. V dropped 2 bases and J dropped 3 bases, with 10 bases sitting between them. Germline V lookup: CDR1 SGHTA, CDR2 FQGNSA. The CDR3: CASSLLGGEETQYF. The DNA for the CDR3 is TGTGCCAGCAGCTTACTAGGGGGGGAAGAGACCCAGTACTTC.

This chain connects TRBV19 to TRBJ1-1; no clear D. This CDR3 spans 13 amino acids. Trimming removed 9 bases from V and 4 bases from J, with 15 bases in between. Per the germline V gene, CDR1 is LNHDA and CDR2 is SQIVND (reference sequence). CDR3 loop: CASRGIEGTEAFF. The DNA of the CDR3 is TGTGCCAGCCGGGGTATCGAAGGCACTGAAGCTTTCTTT. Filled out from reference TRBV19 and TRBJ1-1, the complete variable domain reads DGGITQSPKYLFRKEGQNVTLSCEQNLNHDAMYWYRQDPGQGLRLIYYSQIVNDFQKGDIAEGYSVSREKKESFPLTVTSAQKNPTAFYLCASRGIEGTEAFFGQGTRLTVV.

This CDR3 is CASSQDARAYRTDGEQFF. The CDR3 coding sequence is TGCGCCAGCAGCCAAGACGCGAGGGCGTACCGGACAGACGGTGAGCAGTTCTTC. The chain uses TRBV4-3 and TRBJ2-1; D may be TRBD1 (6 bases). The length of the CDR3 is 18 residues. Germline-derived CDR1 and CDR2 are LGHNA and YSLEER. V was trimmed by 0 bases and J by 9 bases, leaving 24 bases between them.

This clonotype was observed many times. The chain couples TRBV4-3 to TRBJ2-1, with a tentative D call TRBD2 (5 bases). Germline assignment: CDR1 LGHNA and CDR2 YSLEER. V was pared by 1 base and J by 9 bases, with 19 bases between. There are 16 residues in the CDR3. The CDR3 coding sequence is TGCGCCAGCAGCCAAGGGTTAAGGAGTTTTGGGAGTGAGCAGTTCTTC. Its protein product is CASSQGLRSFGSEQFF.

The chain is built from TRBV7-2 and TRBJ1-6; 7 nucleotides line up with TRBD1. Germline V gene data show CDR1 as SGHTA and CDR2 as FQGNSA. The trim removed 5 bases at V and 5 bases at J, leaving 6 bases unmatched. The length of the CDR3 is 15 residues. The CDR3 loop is CASSPRRGHNSPLHF. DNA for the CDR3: TGTGCCAGCAGCCCTCGGAGGGGGCATAATTCACCCCTCCACTTT.

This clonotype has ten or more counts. The CDR3 spells CASSQDYGTVSSYNEQFF. CDR3 in DNA: TGCGCCAGCAGCCAAGATTATGGGACGGTGAGCTCCTACAATGAGCAGTTCTTC. This chain links TRBV4-3 with TRBJ2-1; D tentatively reads TRBD1 or TRBD2 (5 bases each). V lost 0 bases, J lost 0 bases, and 15 bases lay in between. The CDR3 covers 18 residues. CDR1 and CDR2 (germline): LGHNA, YSLEER.

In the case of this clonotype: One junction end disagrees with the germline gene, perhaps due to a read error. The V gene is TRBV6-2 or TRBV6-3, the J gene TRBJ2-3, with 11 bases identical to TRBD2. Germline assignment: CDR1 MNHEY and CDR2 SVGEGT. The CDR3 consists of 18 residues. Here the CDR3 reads CAGSPIAGGPVRTDTQYF. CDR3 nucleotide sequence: TGTGCCGGCAGTCCAATAGCGGGAGGGCCGGTCCGGACAGATACGCAGTATTTT.

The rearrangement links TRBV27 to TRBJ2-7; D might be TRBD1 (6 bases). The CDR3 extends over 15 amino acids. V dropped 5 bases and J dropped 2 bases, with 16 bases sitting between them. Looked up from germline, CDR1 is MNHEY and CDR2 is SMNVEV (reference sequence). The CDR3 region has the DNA TGTGCCAGCAGTCAGGAACGACAGGCCCCCTACGAGCAGTACTTC. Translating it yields CASSQERQAPYEQYF.

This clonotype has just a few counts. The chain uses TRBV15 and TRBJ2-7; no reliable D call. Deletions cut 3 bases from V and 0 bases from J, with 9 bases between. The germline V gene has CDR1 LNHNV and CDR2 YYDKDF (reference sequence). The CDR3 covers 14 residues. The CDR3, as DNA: TGTGCCACCAGCAGGCTTAGCAACTCCTACGAGCAGTACTTC. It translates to CATSRLSNSYEQYF.

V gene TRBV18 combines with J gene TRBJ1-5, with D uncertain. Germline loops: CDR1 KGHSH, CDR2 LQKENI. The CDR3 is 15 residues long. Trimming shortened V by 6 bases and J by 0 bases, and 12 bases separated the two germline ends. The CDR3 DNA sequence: TGTGCCAGCTCGCCAATAGGCTATAGCAATCAGCCCCAGCATTTT. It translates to CASSPIGYSNQPQHF.

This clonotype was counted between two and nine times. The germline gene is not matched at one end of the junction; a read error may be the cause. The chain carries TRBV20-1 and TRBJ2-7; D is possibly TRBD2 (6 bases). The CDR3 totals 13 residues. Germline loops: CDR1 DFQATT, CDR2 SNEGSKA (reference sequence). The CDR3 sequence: CSPRRRGPYEQYF. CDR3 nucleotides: TGCAGTCCTAGAAGGAGGGGACCCTACGAGCAGTACTTC.

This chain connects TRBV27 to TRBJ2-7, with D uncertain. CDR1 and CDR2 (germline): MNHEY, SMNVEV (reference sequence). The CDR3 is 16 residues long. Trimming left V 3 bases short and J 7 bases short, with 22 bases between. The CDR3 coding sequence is TGTGCCAGCAGTTTGCACCGAAATCTCCCCTACAATGAGCAGTACTTC. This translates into CASSLHRNLPYNEQYF.

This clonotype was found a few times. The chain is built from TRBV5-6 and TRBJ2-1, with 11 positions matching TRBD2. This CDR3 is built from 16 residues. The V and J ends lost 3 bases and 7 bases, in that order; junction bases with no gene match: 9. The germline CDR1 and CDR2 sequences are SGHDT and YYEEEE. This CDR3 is CASSSATSGSWNEQFF. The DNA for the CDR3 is TGTGCCAGCAGCTCAGCAACTAGCGGGAGTTGGAATGAGCAGTTCTTC.

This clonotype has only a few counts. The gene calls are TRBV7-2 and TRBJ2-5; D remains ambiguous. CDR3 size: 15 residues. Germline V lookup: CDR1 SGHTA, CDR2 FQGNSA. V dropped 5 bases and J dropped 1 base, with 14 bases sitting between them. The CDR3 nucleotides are TGTGCCAGCAGCCAAGCGCCCGGCCGCCAAGAGACCCAGTACTTC. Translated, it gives CASSQAPGRQETQYF.